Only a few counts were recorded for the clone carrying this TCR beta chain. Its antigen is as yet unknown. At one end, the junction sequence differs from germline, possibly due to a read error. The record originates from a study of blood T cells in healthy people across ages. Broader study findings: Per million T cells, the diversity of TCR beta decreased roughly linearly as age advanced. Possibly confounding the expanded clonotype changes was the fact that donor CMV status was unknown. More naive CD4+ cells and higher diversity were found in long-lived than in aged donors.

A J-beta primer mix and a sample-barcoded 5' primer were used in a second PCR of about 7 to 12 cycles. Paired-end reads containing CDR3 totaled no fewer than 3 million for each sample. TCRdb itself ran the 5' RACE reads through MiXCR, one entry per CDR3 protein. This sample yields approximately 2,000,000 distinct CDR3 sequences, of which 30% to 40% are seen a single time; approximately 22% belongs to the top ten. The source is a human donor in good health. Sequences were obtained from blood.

This chain's CDR3 is CASSSQLGPKYGYTF. For the CDR3, the DNA is TGTGCCAGCAGTTCCCAATTGGGCCCTAAATATGGCTACACCTTC. V and J are TRBV12-3 or TRBV12-4 and TRBJ1-2; D is uncertain. CDR3 size: 15 residues.